Described below is a single T cell receptor beta chain sequence and its context. Its antigen is undetermined. The germline V gene has CDR1 MDHEN and CDR2 SYDVKM. This CDR3 contains 14 residues. V shed 5 bases and J 5 bases; nucleotides not matched to a gene: 7. Sequenced by immunoSEQ multiplex PCR; TCRdb stores in-frame clones only, minus some. The table lists around 310,000 clones, around four fifths of them singletons. These data are taken from a study of cytotoxic CD8 clonotypes in ibrutinib-treated CLL. In the study overall: Sequenced samples delivered averages of 255,043 productive templates and around 90,000 productive rearrangements. Study observations and caveats: On treatment, the uncommon public clonotypes contracted or remained stable.

This receptor was taken from a human donor with chronic lymphocytic leukemia. J is TRBJ2-5 and V is TRBV28; 8 bases are shared with TRBD1. Sequenced material: PBMCs, taken before ibrutinib treatment. The CDR3 coding sequence is TGTGCCAGCAGTGCAGGGGGCCGTTGGGAGACCCAGTACTTC. Encoded protein: CASSAGGRWETQYF.